This T cell receptor beta chain was documented in a study of T-cell memory formation after mild COVID-19. Findings and limits, study-wide: Clones shrinking between day 15 and 85 showed a balanced CD4/CD8 split, and those that grew later tilted toward CD4+.

The CDR3 sequence is 14 residues long. The V gene lost 2 bases and the J gene lost 0 bases, with 8 bases spanning the gap. Germline V gene data show CDR1 as DFQATT and CDR2 as SNEGSKA (reference sequence). UMIs and sample barcodes were carried by the TCR alpha and TCR beta cDNA libraries that 5'RACE produced using constant-segment primers. TCRdb reprocessed the 5' RACE reads via MiXCR and lists one record per CDR3 protein. The sample contains around 900 distinct CDR3 sequences, just under 45% of which appear only once. A word on this clonotype: Its antigen is still unknown.

The sequence derives from an adult who had mild COVID-19 (a few samples of this study predate the infection). Cell type and time point are not known. V gene TRBV20-1 combines with J gene TRBJ2-1; no definite D call. Material for sequencing was PBMCs or a T cell subset sorted from them (not recorded which). The CDR3 DNA reads TGCAGTGCTAGATCTTTGAACTCCTACAATGAGCAGTTCTTC. Residues: CSARSLNSYNEQFF.